The entry that follows covers one T cell receptor beta chain sequence. Its antigen is not identified. The PCR ran on 60 Vbeta and 13 Jbeta primers. Assay used: immunoSEQ multiplex PCR; TCRdb lists only in-frame clones, some missing. The data show 150,000 to 200,000 clones, with about 77% seen just once and approximately 2.5% held by the top ten. The data were taken from a study of cytomegalovirus exposure and HLA in healthy donors. This CDR3 comprises 16 residues. J gave up 4 bases and V 2 bases, and 7 bases lay outside the gene matches. Per the germline V gene, CDR1 is KGHSH and CDR2 is LQKENI. Study-wide results and limits: A previous analysis found most TCR beta V segments productive roughly 87% or roughly 30% of the time. One later analysis reportedly identified an Asian-associated ancestry cluster that showed fewer N-insertions than the roughly 620-donor mean.

V and J are TRBV18 and TRBJ2-1; 8 bases line up with TRBD2. Sequencing was carried out using PBMCs. This clonotype was obtained from a man between 60 and 70 years old in good health and CMV-seronegative. The CDR3 region is CASSPVAGNIYNEQFF. CDR3 sequence (DNA): TGTGCCAGCTCACCAGTAGCGGGAAACATTTACAATGAGCAGTTCTTC.